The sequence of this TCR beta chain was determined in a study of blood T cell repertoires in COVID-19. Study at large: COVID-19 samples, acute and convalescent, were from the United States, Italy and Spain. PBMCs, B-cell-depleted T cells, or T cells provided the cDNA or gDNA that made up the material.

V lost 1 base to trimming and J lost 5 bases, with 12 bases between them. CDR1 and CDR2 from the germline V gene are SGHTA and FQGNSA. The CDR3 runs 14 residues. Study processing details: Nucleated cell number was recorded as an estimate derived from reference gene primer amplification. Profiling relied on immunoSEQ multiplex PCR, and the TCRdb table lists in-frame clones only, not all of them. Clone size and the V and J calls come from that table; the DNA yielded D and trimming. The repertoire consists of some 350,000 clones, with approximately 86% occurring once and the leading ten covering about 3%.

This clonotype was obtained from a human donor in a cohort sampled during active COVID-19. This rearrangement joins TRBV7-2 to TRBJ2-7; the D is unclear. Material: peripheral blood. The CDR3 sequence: CASSLGAWANEQYF. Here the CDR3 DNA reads TGTGCCAGCAGCTTAGGAGCATGGGCCAACGAGCAGTACTTC.